The 2 T cell receptor beta chains listed next were all sequenced from one sample in a study of T cell responses to AZD1222 COVID-19 vaccine. Repertoires were generated with immunoSEQ multiplex PCR, while TCRdb's copy carries only in-frame clones and drops some. The sample lists roughly 100,000 clones; 85% to 90% were seen once. The sequencing here drew on peripheral blood, taken on day 0 of AZD1222 vaccination. The receptors stem from an adult in good health.

Here the CDR3 reads CASTFSAPSGGPLSEQYF. In nucleotides, the CDR3 is TGTGCCAGCACCTTCTCGGCCCCTAGCGGGGGGCCCCTTAGCGAGCAGTACTTC. V and J are TRBV21-1 and TRBJ2-7; the D call in the table, TRBD2, was not verified against the DNA. TRBV21-1 counts as a pseudogene. This CDR3 has 18 residues.

This chain uses TRBV4-2 with TRBJ2-2; TRBD2 matches 11 bases. With 2 bases clipped from V and 7 bases from J, the junction kept 6 bases outside the gene matches. CDR3 length equals 16 residues. From germline, CDR1 is LGHNA and CDR2 YNFKEQ. The CDR3 loop reads CASSQNSGGAGGELFF. The CDR3 coding sequence is TGTGCCAGCAGCCAAAATAGCGGGGGGGCTGGCGGGGAGCTGTTTTTT.